This passage covers 24 T cell receptor beta chains from one sample sequenced in a study of read filtering for tumor transcriptome and immune sequencing. The library was built from roughly 400 ng RNA with molecular barcoded adaptors for alpha/delta and beta/gamma chains. TCRdb independently ran MiXCR on the reads; one entry per CDR3 protein. The sample has around 41,000 distinct CDR3 sequences; 14% are singletons. Sequencing was performed on a population of CD138-negative cells sorted from bone marrow. These receptors came from a donor over 35 with multiple myeloma.

The chain recombines TRBV7-6 with TRBJ1-1; 8 positions agree with TRBD1. Per the germline V gene, CDR1 is SGHVS and CDR2 is FNYEAQ. CDR3 length: 12 residues. With 4 bases clipped from V and 11 bases from J, the junction kept 6 bases outside the gene matches. CDR3 sequence: CASSSRQGKAFF. The CDR3 nucleotides are TGTGCCAGCAGCTCGAGACAGGGGAAGGCTTTCTTT.

The chain links TRBV7-9 to TRBJ2-6; 8 nucleotides align to TRBD1. V lost 6 bases to trimming and J lost 0 bases; unmatched junction nucleotides: 7. The CDR3 length is 17 residues. Germline CDR1 SEHNR, CDR2 FQNEAQ (reference sequence). CDR3: CASRHRGSSSGANVLTF. CDR3 nucleotide sequence: TGTGCCAGCAGACACAGGGGGTCATCCTCTGGGGCCAACGTCCTGACTTTC.

This clonotype was seen ten or more times. The genes are TRBV27 and TRBJ2-1; D uncertain. Germline V gene data show CDR1 as MNHEY and CDR2 as SMNVEV (reference sequence). With 0 bases removed from V and 0 bases from J, the gap between germline ends came to 9 bases. The CDR3 loop spans 16 amino acids. The CDR3 protein is CASSLSKASSYNEQFF. In DNA, the CDR3 is TGTGCCAGCAGTTTATCGAAGGCTAGCTCCTACAATGAGCAGTTCTTC.

This clonotype was detected ten times or more. One end of the junction is discordant with germline, which a read error may explain. The genes are TRBV6-1 and TRBJ1-1; D might be TRBD1 (6 bases). Germline-derived CDR1 and CDR2 are MNHNS and SASEGT. This CDR3 spans 13 amino acids. The CDR3 region is CASSGRGRPEAFF. CDR3 bases: TGTGCCAGCAGTGGGCGGGGGCGGCCTGAAGCTTTCTTC.

At least ten counts were recorded for this clonotype. V gene TRBV6-2 or TRBV6-3 combines with J gene TRBJ1-1, with D perhaps matching TRBD1 (6 bases). The V and J ends lost 0 bases and 1 base respectively, with 12 bases between them. Germline V CDR1 and CDR2: MNHEY, SVGEGT. The CDR3 extends over 16 amino acids. CDR3 sequence (DNA): TGTGCCAGCAGTTACTCCACAGGGTTGACGAACACTGAAGCTTTCTTT. Its translation: CASSYSTGLTNTEAFF.

The J gene is TRBJ2-7, the V gene TRBV12-3 or TRBV12-4, with a weak D call TRBD2 (6 bases). The V end lost 5 bases, the J end lost 4 bases, and 6 bases lay between the germline ends. This CDR3 is 11 amino acids long. The CDR3 loop reads CASSRGYEQYF. The DNA for the CDR3 is TGTGCCAGCAGTCGGGGGTACGAGCAGTACTTC.

This clonotype was observed many times. This chain joins TRBV7-8 and TRBJ2-3, with TRBD2 matching 9 bases. CDR3 length: 18 residues. Germline values: CDR1 SGHVS, CDR2 FQNEAQ. The V and J ends lost 2 bases and 5 bases, in that order; junction bases with no gene match: 14. CDR3 sequence reads: CASSLRASGAPTQDTQYF. The CDR3 nucleotides are TGTGCCAGCAGCTTACGTGCTAGCGGGGCCCCCACACAAGATACGCAGTATTTT.

The table lists this clonotype with many counts. The chain employs TRBV5-1 and TRBJ2-1; D is ambiguous. The ends were cut back, 4 bases at V and 6 bases at J, with 14 bases in the middle. This CDR3 has 14 residues. The germline V gene has CDR1 SGHRS and CDR2 YFSETQ. DNA for the CDR3: TGCGCCAGCAGCCAGGTCATTAGCCTCAATGAGCAGTTCTTC. It encodes CASSQVISLNEQFF.

The sample holds many counts of this clonotype. The chain carries TRBV3-1 and TRBJ2-7; D assignment may be TRBD1 or TRBD2 (5 bases each). Germline V gene lookup returns CDR1 LGHDT and CDR2 YNNKEL (reference sequence). This CDR3 has 15 residues. V lost 0 bases to trimming and J lost 5 bases, with 14 bases between them. The CDR3 here is CASSQDTTRGDEQYF. CDR3 sequence (DNA): TGTGCCAGCAGCCAAGACACCACTAGGGGCGACGAGCAGTACTTC.

As concerns this clonotype: A much larger clone differs from this one at a single base, so this may be a read error. Here the CDR3 reads CAGRQGETQYF. CDR3 DNA sequence: TGCGCCGGTAGACAGGGGGAGACCCAGTACTTC. V gene TRBV5-1 combines with J gene TRBJ2-5; 8 nucleotides line up with TRBD1. There are 11 residues in the CDR3. The trim removed 10 bases at V and 5 bases at J, leaving 4 bases unmatched. The germline gives CDR1 SGHRS, CDR2 YFSETQ.

The rearrangement links TRBV4-3 to TRBJ1-2; tentative D call: TRBD1 (6 bases). V shed 0 bases and J shed 4 bases, with 18 bases lying between them. Germline V CDR1 and CDR2: LGHNA, YSLEER. The CDR3 runs to 17 residues. As DNA, the CDR3 is TGCGCCAGCAGCCAAGAACGGGGGACCGGGACATCCTATGGCTACACCTTC. It encodes CASSQERGTGTSYGYTF.

Ten or more counts support this clonotype. V gene TRBV7-9 combines with J gene TRBJ2-2; D not certain. This CDR3 has 15 amino acids. Trimming left V 2 bases short and J 9 bases short, with 16 bases between. From germline, CDR1 is SEHNR and CDR2 FQNEAQ (reference sequence). CDR3 sequence (DNA): TGTGCCAGCAGCTTAATATTGGCAGTCGGCCGGGAGCTGTTTTTT. Protein: CASSLILAVGRELFF.

The chain is built from TRBV9 and TRBJ2-1; D gene ambiguous. Germline CDR1 reads SGDLS; CDR2 reads YYNGEE. This CDR3 is built from 14 residues. Trimming stripped 4 bases from V and 6 bases from J, with 14 bases between. Here the CDR3 reads CASSRNLDLNEQFF. CDR3 in DNA: TGTGCCAGCAGCCGGAACTTGGACCTCAATGAGCAGTTCTTC.

This clonotype has ten or more counts. CDR3 loop: CSASRQGDEKLFF. The CDR3 region has the DNA TGCAGTGCTAGTAGACAGGGGGATGAAAAACTGTTTTTT. The J gene is TRBJ1-4, the V gene TRBV20-1, with 9 bases matching TRBD1. V lost 3 bases and J lost 6; bases outside the gene matches: 2. Germline V gene sequence: CDR1 DFQATT, CDR2 SNEGSKA (reference sequence). The CDR3 has 13 amino acids.

Notes on this clonotype: This may be a read error, as it is one base from a much larger clone. The V call is TRBV6-5, the J call TRBJ2-1, with 7 bases lining up with TRBD2. The CDR3 contains 14 residues. In germline, CDR1 is MNHEY, CDR2 SVGAGI. The CDR3 bases are TGTGTCAGCAGTTACGGGGAGGGCACCAATGAGCAGTTCTTC. It encodes CVSSYGEGTNEQFF.

This clonotype came up many times. This rearrangement joins TRBV9 to TRBJ1-3; 8 nucleotides align to TRBD1. The CDR3 sequence is 15 residues long. The junction had 4 bases not matched to a gene; V was cut back by 3 bases and J by 2 bases. Per germline, CDR1 SGDLS and CDR2 YYNGEE. The CDR3: CASSEQGVPGNTIYF. The CDR3 DNA reads as TGTGCCAGCAGCGAACAGGGGGTCCCTGGAAACACCATATATTTT.

This clonotype was detected only once. This likely stems from a read error, as it lies one base from a far larger clone. This rearrangement joins TRBV7-3 to TRBJ2-1, with D tentatively TRBD2 (6 bases). Germline V CDR1 and CDR2: SGHTA, FQGTGA. V was cut by 8 bases and J by 2 bases, with 16 bases left in between. The length of the CDR3 is 15 residues. The CDR3 DNA sequence: TGTGCCAGCGGCCCACCGGACTATCCCTACAATGAGCAGTTCTTC. Protein sequence: CASGPPDYPYNEQFF.

This clonotype was counted ten times or more. The J gene is TRBJ1-1, the V gene TRBV12-3 or TRBV12-4; unclear D gene. V shed 3 bases and J shed 1 base, with 12 bases lying between them. CDR3 size: 15 residues. The CDR3 coding sequence is TGTGCCAGCAGTTTGGATTCAGTCACGAACACTGAAGCTTTCTTT. Protein: CASSLDSVTNTEAFF.

This clonotype was seen many times. This chain uses TRBV5-1 with TRBJ1-2; D is perhaps TRBD1 (6 bases). Per the germline V gene, CDR1 is SGHRS and CDR2 is YFSETQ. Between the trimmed V and J ends, which lost 6 bases and 6 bases, there was a span of 18 bases. The CDR3 covers 14 residues. The CDR3 sequence is CASKATGRIDGYTF. CDR3 sequence (DNA): TGCGCCAGCAAAGCAACAGGGAGAATTGATGGCTACACCTTC. Drawing the rest from reference TRBV5-1 and TRBJ1-2, the complete variable domain is KAGVTQTPRYLIKTRGQQVTLSCSPISGHRSVSWYQQTPGQGLQFLFEYFSETQRNKGNFPGRFSGRQFSNSRSEMNVSTLELGDSALYLCASKATGRIDGYTFGSGTRLTVV.

There are many counts of this clonotype. The V and J genes are TRBV11-2 and TRBJ2-5, with a tentative D call TRBD2 (5 bases). The CDR3 loop spans 16 amino acids. Germline lookup yields CDR1 SGHAT and CDR2 FQNNGV. V lost 2 bases to trimming and J lost 1 base, with 14 bases between them. The CDR3 bases are TGTGCCAGCAGCTTACTAGCTACAGCCAGCCAAGAGACCCAGTACTTC. It translates to CASSLLATASQETQYF.

This clonotype was detected many times. The chain is built from TRBV7-2 and TRBJ1-6; 8 bases agree with TRBD1. V lost 5 bases and J lost 6; bases outside the gene matches: 6. CDR1 SGHTA and CDR2 FQGNSA come from the germline V gene. The CDR3 length is 15 residues. Written as DNA, the CDR3 is TGTGCCAGCAGCAAAGAGGGACAGGCTAATTCACCCCTCCACTTT. The encoded protein is CASSKEGQANSPLHF.

As to this clonotype: This likely stems from a read error, as it lies one base from a far larger clone. The chain carries TRBV6-5 and TRBJ2-1; 7 bases line up with TRBD2. The V segment lost 2 bases and the J segment 9 bases; nucleotides outside the gene matches: 4. Per germline, CDR1 MNHEY and CDR2 SVGAGI. The CDR3 is made up of 13 amino acids. CDR3 sequence: CASSYLKRGEQFF. Written as DNA, the CDR3 is TGTGCCAGCAGTTACCTAAAGCGGGGTGAGCAGTTCTTC.

This clonotype was counted ten times or more. The chain links TRBV5-1 to TRBJ2-1; 11 bases map to TRBD2. Germline values: CDR1 SGHRS, CDR2 YFSETQ. J gave up 4 bases and V 0 bases, and 6 bases lay outside the gene matches. The CDR3 is 17 amino acids. For the CDR3, the DNA is TGCGCCAGCAGCTTGGTAGTTAGCGGGGGGGATTACAATGAGCAGTTCTTC. Protein product: CASSLVVSGGDYNEQFF.

Concerning this clonotype: This likely stems from a read error, as it lies one base from a far larger clone. This sequence joins TRBV7-6 and TRBJ1-1, with unresolved D. The germline gives CDR1 SGHVS, CDR2 FNYEAQ. This CDR3 is built from 14 residues. The CDR3 spells CANSLGVGNTEAFF. The DNA of the CDR3 is TGTGCCAACAGCTTAGGAGTCGGGAACACTGAAGCTTTCTTT.